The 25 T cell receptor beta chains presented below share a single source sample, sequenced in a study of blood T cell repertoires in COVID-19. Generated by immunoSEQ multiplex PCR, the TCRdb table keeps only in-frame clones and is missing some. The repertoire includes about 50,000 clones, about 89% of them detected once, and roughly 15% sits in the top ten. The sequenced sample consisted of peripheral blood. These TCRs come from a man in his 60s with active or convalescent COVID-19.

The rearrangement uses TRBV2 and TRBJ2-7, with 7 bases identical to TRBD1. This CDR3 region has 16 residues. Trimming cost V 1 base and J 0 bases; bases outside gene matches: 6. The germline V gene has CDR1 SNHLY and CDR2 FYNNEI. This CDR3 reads CASSEVNRGNSYEQYF. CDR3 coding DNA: TGTGCCAGCAGTGAAGTGAACAGGGGAAACTCCTACGAGCAGTACTTC.

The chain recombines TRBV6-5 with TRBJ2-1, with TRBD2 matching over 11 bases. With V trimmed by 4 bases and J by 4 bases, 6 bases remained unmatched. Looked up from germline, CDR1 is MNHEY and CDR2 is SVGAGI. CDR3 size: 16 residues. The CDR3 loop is CASSSPSGGLYNEQFF. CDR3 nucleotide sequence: TGTGCCAGCAGTTCCCCTAGCGGGGGGCTATACAATGAGCAGTTCTTC.

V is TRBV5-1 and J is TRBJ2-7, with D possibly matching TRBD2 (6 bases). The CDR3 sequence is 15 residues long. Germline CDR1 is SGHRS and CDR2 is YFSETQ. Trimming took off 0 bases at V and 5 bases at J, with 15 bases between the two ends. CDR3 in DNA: TGCGCCAGCAGCTTGGCTGGCGGGGATGGCCACGAGCAGTACTTC. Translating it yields CASSLAGGDGHEQYF. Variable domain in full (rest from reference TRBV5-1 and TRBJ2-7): KAGVTQTPRYLIKTRGQQVTLSCSPISGHRSVSWYQQTPGQGLQFLFEYFSETQRNKGNFPGRFSGRQFSNSRSEMNVSTLELGDSALYLCASSLAGGDGHEQYFGPGTRLTVT.

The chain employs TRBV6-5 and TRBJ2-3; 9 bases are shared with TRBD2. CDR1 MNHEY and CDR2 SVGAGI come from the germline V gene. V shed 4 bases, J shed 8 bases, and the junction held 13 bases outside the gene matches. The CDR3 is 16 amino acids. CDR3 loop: CASSLVSSGAGGTQYF. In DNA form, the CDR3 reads TGTGCCAGCAGTTTGGTGTCTAGCGGGGCCGGCGGTACGCAGTATTTT.

CDR3 bases: TGTGCCAGCAGTCCCACCCGGGCTAGCGGCACAGATACGCAGTATTTT. It encodes CASSPTRASGTDTQYF. The J gene is TRBJ2-3, the V gene TRBV28, with D possibly TRBD2 on 6 matching bases. The germline V and J ends were trimmed by 5 bases and 1 base, with 16 bases remaining between them. Germline V lookup: CDR1 MDHEN, CDR2 SYDVKM. The CDR3 sequence is 16 residues long. The whole variable domain, filled in from reference TRBV28 and TRBJ2-3, reads DVKVTQSSRYLVKRTGEKVFLECVQDMDHENMFWYRQDPGLGLRLIYFSYDVKMKEKGDIPEGYSVSREKKERFSLILESASTNQTSMYLCASSPTRASGTDTQYFGPGTRLTVL.

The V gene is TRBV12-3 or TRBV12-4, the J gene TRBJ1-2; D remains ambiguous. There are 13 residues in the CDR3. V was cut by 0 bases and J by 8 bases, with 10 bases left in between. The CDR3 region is CASSLAIQVGYTF. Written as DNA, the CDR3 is TGTGCCAGCAGTTTAGCCATCCAGGTCGGCTACACCTTC.

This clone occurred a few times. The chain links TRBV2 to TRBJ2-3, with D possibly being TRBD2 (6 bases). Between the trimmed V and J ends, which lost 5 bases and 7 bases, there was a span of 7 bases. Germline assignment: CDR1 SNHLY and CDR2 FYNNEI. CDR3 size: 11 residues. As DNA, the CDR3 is TGTGCCAGCAGTCGGGACTATACGCAGTATTTT. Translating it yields CASSRDYTQYF.

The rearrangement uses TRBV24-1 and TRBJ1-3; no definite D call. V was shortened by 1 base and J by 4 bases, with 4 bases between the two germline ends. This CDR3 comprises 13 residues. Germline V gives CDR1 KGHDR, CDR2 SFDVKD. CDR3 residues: CATSDFAGNTIYF. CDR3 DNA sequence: TGTGCCACCAGTGATTTTGCGGGAAACACCATATATTTT.

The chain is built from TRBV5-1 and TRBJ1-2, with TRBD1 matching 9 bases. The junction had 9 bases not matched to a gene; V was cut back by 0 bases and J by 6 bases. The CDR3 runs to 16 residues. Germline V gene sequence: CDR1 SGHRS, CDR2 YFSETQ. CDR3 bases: TGCGCCAGCAGCTTGGAAAGAACAGGGGGCGGGGATGGCTACACCTTC. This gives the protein CASSLERTGGGDGYTF.

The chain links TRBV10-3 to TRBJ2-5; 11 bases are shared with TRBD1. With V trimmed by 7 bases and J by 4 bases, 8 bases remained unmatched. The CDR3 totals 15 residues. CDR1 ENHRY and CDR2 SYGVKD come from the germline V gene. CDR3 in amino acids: CAITDGQGAGETQYF. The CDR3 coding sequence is TGTGCCATCACCGACGGACAGGGGGCTGGAGAGACCCAGTACTTC.

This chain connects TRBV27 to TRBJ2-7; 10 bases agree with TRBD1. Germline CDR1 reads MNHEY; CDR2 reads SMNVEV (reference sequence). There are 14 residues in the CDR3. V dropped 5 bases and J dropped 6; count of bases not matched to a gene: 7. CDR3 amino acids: CASSLGTGVGEQYF. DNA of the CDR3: TGTGCCAGCAGTCTTGGGACAGGGGTAGGCGAGCAGTACTTC.

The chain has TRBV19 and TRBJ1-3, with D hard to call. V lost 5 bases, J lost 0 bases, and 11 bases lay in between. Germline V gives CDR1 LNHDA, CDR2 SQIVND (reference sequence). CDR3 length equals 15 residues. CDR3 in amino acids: CASSSDGISGNTIYF. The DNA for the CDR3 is TGTGCCAGTAGTTCAGACGGGATCTCTGGAAACACCATATATTTT.

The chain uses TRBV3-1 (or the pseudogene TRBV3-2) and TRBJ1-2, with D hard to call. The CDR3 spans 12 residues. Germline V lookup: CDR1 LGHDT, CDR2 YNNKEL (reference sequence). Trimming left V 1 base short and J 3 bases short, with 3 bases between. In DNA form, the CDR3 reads TGTGCCAGCAGCCAAGGAGACTATGGCTACACCTTC. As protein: CASSQGDYGYTF.

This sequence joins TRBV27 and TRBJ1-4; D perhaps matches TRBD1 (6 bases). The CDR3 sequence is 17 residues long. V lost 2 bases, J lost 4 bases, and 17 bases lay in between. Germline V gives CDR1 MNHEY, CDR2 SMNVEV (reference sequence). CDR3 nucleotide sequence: TGTGCCAGCAGTTTAGGGGGCACCCTCTTTATTAATGAAAAACTGTTTTTT. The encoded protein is CASSLGGTLFINEKLFF.

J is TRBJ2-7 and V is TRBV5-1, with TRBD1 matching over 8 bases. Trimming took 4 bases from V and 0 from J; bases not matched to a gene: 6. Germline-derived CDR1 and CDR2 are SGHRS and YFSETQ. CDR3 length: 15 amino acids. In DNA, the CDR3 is TGCGCCAGCAGCCGTGCTGGGACAGGCTCCTACGAGCAGTACTTC. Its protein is CASSRAGTGSYEQYF.

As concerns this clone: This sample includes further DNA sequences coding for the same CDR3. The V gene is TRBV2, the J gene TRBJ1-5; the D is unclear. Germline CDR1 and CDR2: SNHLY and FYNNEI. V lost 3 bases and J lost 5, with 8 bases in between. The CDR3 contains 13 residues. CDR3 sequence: CASSEGRYQPQHF. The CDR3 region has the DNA TGTGCCAGCAGTGAGGGCAGGTATCAGCCCCAGCATTTT.

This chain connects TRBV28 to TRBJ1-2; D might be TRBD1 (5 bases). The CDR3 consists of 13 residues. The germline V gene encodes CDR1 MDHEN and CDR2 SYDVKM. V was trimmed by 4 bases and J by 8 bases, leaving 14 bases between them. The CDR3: CASSSGPHVGYTF. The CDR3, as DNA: TGTGCCAGCAGTTCAGGGCCCCACGTGGGCTACACCTTC.

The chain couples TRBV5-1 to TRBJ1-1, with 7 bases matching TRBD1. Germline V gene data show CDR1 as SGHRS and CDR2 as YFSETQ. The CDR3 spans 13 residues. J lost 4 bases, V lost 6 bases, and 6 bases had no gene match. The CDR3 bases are TGCGCCAGCACCGGACAGGAAGGCACTGAAGCTTTCTTT. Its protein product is CASTGQEGTEAFF.

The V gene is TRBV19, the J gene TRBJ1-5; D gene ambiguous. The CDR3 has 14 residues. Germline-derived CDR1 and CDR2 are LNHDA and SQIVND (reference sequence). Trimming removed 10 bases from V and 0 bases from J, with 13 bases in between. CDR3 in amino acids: CATGALYSNQPQHF. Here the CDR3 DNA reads TGTGCCACCGGAGCCCTTTATAGCAATCAGCCCCAGCATTTT.

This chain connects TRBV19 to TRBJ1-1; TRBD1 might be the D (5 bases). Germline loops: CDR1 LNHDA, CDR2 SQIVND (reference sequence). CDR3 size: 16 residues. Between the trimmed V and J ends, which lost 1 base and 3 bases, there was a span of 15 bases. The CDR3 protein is CASSIGQHSTYTEAFF. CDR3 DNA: TGTGCCAGTAGTATAGGACAGCATTCTACGTACACTGAAGCTTTCTTT.

This CDR3 is CSASRTGWNTEAFF. The CDR3, as DNA: TGCAGTGCTAGTCGGACAGGATGGAACACTGAAGCTTTCTTT. The V call is TRBV20-1, the J call TRBJ1-1, with 7 bases that match TRBD1. Germline V CDR1 and CDR2: DFQATT, SNEGSKA (reference sequence). The CDR3 is 14 residues long. With 3 bases clipped from V and 1 base from J, the junction kept 5 bases outside the gene matches.

The CDR3 DNA reads TGTGCCAGCGGCACGAATAGGGGAAATCAGCCCCAGCATTTT. Translation: CASGTNRGNQPQHF. The chain couples TRBV27 to TRBJ1-5, with D perhaps matching TRBD1 (5 bases). Germline V gene data show CDR1 as MNHEY and CDR2 as SMNVEV (reference sequence). V dropped 8 bases and J dropped 4 bases, with 15 bases sitting between them. This CDR3 has 14 amino acids.

The CDR3 nucleotides read TGTGCCAGCAGCAGCAGACCCGGGGATACGCAGTATTTT. Protein sequence: CASSSRPGDTQYF. The chain joins TRBV7-2 to TRBJ2-3, with D unclear. Trimming pared 5 bases from V and 6 bases from J, leaving 12 bases between. Germline CDR1 SGHTA, CDR2 FQGNSA. This CDR3 contains 13 residues.

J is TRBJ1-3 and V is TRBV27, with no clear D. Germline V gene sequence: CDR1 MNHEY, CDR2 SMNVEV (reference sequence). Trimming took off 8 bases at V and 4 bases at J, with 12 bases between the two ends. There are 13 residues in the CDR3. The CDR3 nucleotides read TGTGCCAGCGCCTCCAGACTGGGAAACACCATATATTTT. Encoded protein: CASASRLGNTIYF.

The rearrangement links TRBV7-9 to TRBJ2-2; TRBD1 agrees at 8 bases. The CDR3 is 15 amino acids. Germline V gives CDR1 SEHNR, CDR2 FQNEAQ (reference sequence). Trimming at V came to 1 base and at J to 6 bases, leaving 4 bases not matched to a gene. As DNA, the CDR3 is TGTGCCAGCAGCTTAGGGACAGGGAGTGCCGGGGAGCTGTTTTTT. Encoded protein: CASSLGTGSAGELFF.